This T cell receptor (beta chain) comes out of a study of CD8+CD57+ T cells in acquired aplastic anemia. Study at large: On average, sorted CD4+ and CD8+ cells gave approximately 3 ug of DNA. Notes on the study in general: Patients and controls turned out to have roughly 30 CD8+ CDR3 sequences in common.

For this clonotype: Antigen unknown.

Profiling that covered TCR beta VDJ and CDR3 relied on genomic DNA as its template. TCRdb re-analysed the reads in MiXCR, keeping a single row per CDR3 protein. The data contain 150,000 to 200,000 distinct CDR3 sequences, around 48% of them singletons. The authors sequenced patients whose flow cytometry had shown CD8+CD57+ cell expansion. Specimen: sorted CD4+, CD8+, or CD8+CD57+ T cells (not recorded which) from PBMCs. The TCR sequence derives from a human donor with aplastic anemia.

CDR3 protein: CASSSTGLYGYTF. In nucleotides, the CDR3 is TGTGCCAGCAGCTCCACAGGGCTCTATGGCTACACCTTC. The chain uses TRBV7-2 and TRBJ1-2; possibly TRBD1 for D (6 bases). Germline V CDR1 and CDR2: SGHTA, FQGNSA. This CDR3 spans 13 amino acids. Trimming removed 4 bases at V and 4 bases at J, with 10 bases between.